This passage covers 25 T cell receptor beta chains from one sample sequenced in a study of T cells in Graves' hyperthyroidism and ophthalmopathy. Regions amplified from RNA transcripts were the TCR beta CDR3 regions. HTBI primers were employed in a first-round RT-PCR of the TCR CDR3. TCRdb used MiXCR to reprocess the multiplex PCR reads, holding one entry per CDR3 protein. The sample lists under 350,000 distinct CDR3 sequences; 20% to 25% were seen once. The sample comprised blood. Every receptor here comes from a woman aged 45-60 years with Graves' hyperthyroidism.

This clonotype appeared a few times. The chain uses TRBV4-2 and TRBJ1-1, with D uncertain. V lost 0 bases to trimming and J lost 5 bases, with 10 bases between them. CDR3 length: 14 residues. Looked up from germline, CDR1 is LGHNA and CDR2 is YNFKEQ. The CDR3 DNA follows: TGTGCCAGCAGCCAAGACCGGGCGAGTACTGAAGCTTTCTTT. Its protein product is CASSQDRASTEAFF.

Many counts were recorded for this clonotype. V usage is TRBV29-1 and J usage is TRBJ2-5; maybe TRBD1 (5 bases). The V gene's germline CDR1 is SQVTM and CDR2 ANQGSEA. CDR3 length equals 12 residues. V was clipped by 6 bases and J by 4 bases, with 12 bases between them. The CDR3 protein is CSVATVGETQYF. Here the CDR3 DNA reads TGCAGCGTAGCGACAGTCGGAGAGACCCAGTACTTC.

The table lists this clonotype with many counts. V usage is TRBV5-5 and J usage is TRBJ2-3; D gene unclear. Trimming pared 4 bases from V and 5 bases from J, leaving 11 bases between. The germline V gene encodes CDR1 SGHKS and CDR2 YYEKEE (reference sequence). The CDR3 sequence is 13 residues long. The CDR3 sequence is CASSPAGQDTQYF. The DNA of the CDR3 is TGTGCCAGCAGCCCGGCCGGCCAAGATACGCAGTATTTT.

Details on this clonotype: A much larger clone differs by one base, so this may be a read error. In this CDR3 the conserved last residue, phenylalanine or tryptophan, is missing, so a read error is likely. The gene calls are TRBV20-1 and TRBJ2-7; TRBD2 matches 7 bases. Germline V lookup: CDR1 DFQATT, CDR2 SNEGSKA (reference sequence). After removal of 3 bases from V and 4 bases from J, the junction contained 12 bases not matched to a gene. This CDR3 contains 15 residues. The CDR3 sequence: CSASSLWGAGYEQYL. The CDR3, as DNA: TGCAGTGCTAGCTCCTTATGGGGAGCGGGATACGAGCAGTACCTC.

This clonotype was detected ten times or more. The chain is built from TRBV10-3 and TRBJ2-1; 11 nucleotides match TRBD1. V shed 9 bases, J shed 2 bases, and the junction held 3 bases outside the gene matches. The V gene's germline CDR1 is ENHRY and CDR2 SYGVKD. The CDR3 contains 14 residues. The CDR3 sequence: CAIRGQGAYNEQFF. Here the CDR3 DNA reads TGTGCCATAAGGGGACAGGGGGCCTACAATGAGCAGTTCTTC.

The chain carries TRBV11-1 and TRBJ2-3; possibly TRBD1 for D (6 bases). Germline lookup yields CDR1 SGHAT and CDR2 FQDESV (reference sequence). CDR3 size: 16 residues. The ends were cut back, 1 base at V and 1 base at J, with 12 bases in the middle. CDR3 sequence: CASSLVVQGGTDTQYF. CDR3 nucleotide sequence: TGTGCCAGCAGCTTAGTGGTACAGGGAGGCACAGATACGCAGTATTTT.

This clonotype was recorded many times. The chain recombines TRBV11-2 with TRBJ1-2; D is uncertain. Trimming took 0 bases from V and 3 from J, leaving 5 bases between them. This CDR3 has 13 residues. From germline, CDR1 is SGHAT and CDR2 FQNNGV. CDR3 in DNA: TGTGCCAGCAGCTTAGACGGCTACTATGGCTACACCTTC. The encoded protein is CASSLDGYYGYTF.

Concerning this clonotype: One end of the junction does not line up with germline, which may come from a read error. The chain couples TRBV9 to TRBJ2-5; no clear D gene. The CDR3 runs 16 residues. Looked up from germline, CDR1 is SGDLS and CDR2 is YYNGEE. CDR3 nucleotide sequence: TGCGCCAGCAGCCAAGATCTTTCTAGTTACCAAGGTTCCCAGTACTTC. This codes for CASSQDLSSYQGSQYF.

This clonotype was detected many times. The genes are TRBV12-3 or TRBV12-4 and TRBJ2-3, with D perhaps TRBD1 (5 bases). Trimming shortened V by 5 bases and J by 4 bases, and 13 bases separated the two germline ends. The CDR3 runs to 14 residues. The CDR3 DNA reads TGTGCCAGCAGTCTAGGGGTCATTGCAGATACGCAGTATTTT. Residues: CASSLGVIADTQYF.

This clonotype was found many times. This could be a read error, since a much larger clone is one nucleotide away. The rearrangement joins TRBV6-1 to TRBJ2-1, with TRBD2 matching 8 bases. The CDR3 contains 15 residues. Germline V lookup: CDR1 MNHNS, CDR2 SASEGT. After removal of 5 bases from V and 0 bases from J, the junction contained 3 bases not matched to a gene. The CDR3 region has the DNA TGTGCCAGCAGTCGTAGCGGGACCTCCTACAATGAGCAGTTCTTC. Translation gives CASSRSGTSYNEQFF.

V is TRBV3-1 and J is TRBJ1-4; possibly TRBD1 for D (5 bases). The CDR3 length is 15 residues. Germline values: CDR1 LGHDT, CDR2 YNNKEL (reference sequence). The ends were cut back, 0 bases at V and 8 bases at J, with 13 bases in the middle. CDR3 loop: CASSQDRAGGEKLFF. The DNA of the CDR3 is TGTGCCAGCAGCCAAGACAGGGCGGGGGGGGAAAAACTGTTTTTT. The complete variable domain, with remaining parts taken from reference TRBV3-1 and TRBJ1-4, reads DTAVSQTPKYLVTQMGNDKSIKCEQNLGHDTMYWYKQDSKKFLKIMFSYNNKELIINETVPNRFSPKSPDKAHLNLHINSLELGDSAVYFCASSQDRAGGEKLFFGSGTQLSVL.

The chain combines TRBV2 with TRBJ1-5; D is perhaps TRBD1 (5 bases). Trimming cost V 7 bases and J 2 bases, with 15 bases left between them. This CDR3 contains 15 residues. Germline V gene sequence: CDR1 SNHLY, CDR2 FYNNEI. The CDR3 bases are TGTGCCAGCACACTCAGGGAGTGGGGCAATCAGCCCCAGCATTTT. Its translation: CASTLREWGNQPQHF.

DNA for the CDR3: TGTGCCAGCAGCTTAGACAGCGGGAGGATGAATGAGCAGTTCTTC. Its translation is CASSLDSGRMNEQFF. The rearrangement uses TRBV11-3 and TRBJ2-1, with 9 bases identical to TRBD2. The CDR3 totals 15 residues. The junction had 4 bases not matched to a gene; V was cut back by 0 bases and J by 7 bases. From germline, CDR1 is SGHNT and CDR2 YENEEA.

Points on this clonotype: This may come from a read error, since a much larger clone is one base off. The chain recombines TRBV24-1 with TRBJ2-1; D possibly corresponds to TRBD1 (6 bases). Germline CDR1 and CDR2: KGHDR and SFDVKD. The CDR3 has 16 amino acids. The CDR3 DNA reads as TGTGCCACCATTGATCCCGGGACATTCTCCTACAATGAGCAGTTCTTC. Translation gives CATIDPGTFSYNEQFF.

This clonotype was observed a few times. The chain carries TRBV7-8 and TRBJ2-3; unclear D gene. The germline V and J ends were trimmed by 1 base and 2 bases, with 7 bases remaining between them. This CDR3 has 14 residues. Germline CDR1 is SGHVS and CDR2 is FQNEAQ. The chain's CDR3 is CASSLVSATDTQYF. In DNA form, the CDR3 reads TGTGCCAGCAGCTTAGTCTCAGCCACAGATACGCAGTATTTT. Looking up the rest from reference TRBV7-8 and TRBJ2-3 gives the full variable domain: GAGVSQSPRYKVAKRGQDVALRCDPISGHVSLFWYQQALGQGPEFLTYFQNEAQLDKSGLPSDRFFAERPEGSVSTLKIQRTQQEDSAVYLCASSLVSATDTQYFGPGTRLTVL.

Ten or more counts support this clonotype. The genes are TRBV2 and TRBJ1-4; unclear D gene. Germline V gene lookup returns CDR1 SNHLY and CDR2 FYNNEI. Trimming pared 2 bases from V and 2 bases from J, leaving 12 bases between. The CDR3 length is 16 residues. This chain's CDR3 is CASSEIGLGTNEKLFF. DNA of the CDR3: TGTGCCAGCAGTGAAATAGGGTTAGGGACTAATGAAAAACTGTTTTTT.

This chain uses TRBV20-1 with TRBJ2-2; 7 bases map to TRBD2. The length of the CDR3 is 14 residues. Trimming cost V 4 bases and J 0 bases; bases outside gene matches: 2. The V gene's germline CDR1 is DFQATT and CDR2 SNEGSKA (reference sequence). The CDR3 nucleotides are TGCAGTGCTAAGCGGGATTCGAACACCGGGGAGCTGTTTTTT. This sequence encodes CSAKRDSNTGELFF.

The chain links TRBV19 to TRBJ2-3; possible D gene TRBD2, 5 bases. This CDR3 spans 14 amino acids. Trimming removed 4 bases at V and 1 base at J, with 9 bases between. Germline V gives CDR1 LNHDA, CDR2 SQIVND (reference sequence). The CDR3 loop reads CASSRRTRTDTQYF. CDR3 nucleotide sequence: TGTGCCAGTAGTAGGAGGACTCGCACAGATACGCAGTATTTT.

The table lists this clonotype with many counts. The J gene is TRBJ1-5, the V gene TRBV18; D is uncertain. Trimming removed 3 bases from V and 2 bases from J, with 5 bases in between. This CDR3 comprises 13 residues. Germline CDR1 KGHSH, CDR2 LQKENI. This chain's CDR3 is CASSPVGNQPQHF. CDR3 nucleotide sequence: TGTGCCAGCTCACCGGTCGGCAATCAGCCCCAGCATTTT.

This clonotype was observed at least ten times. The chain joins TRBV28 to TRBJ1-2, with D unresolved. CDR3 length equals 15 residues. Germline V CDR1 and CDR2: MDHEN, SYDVKM. Trimming left V 3 bases short and J 8 bases short, with 19 bases between. This CDR3 is CASSLLLRSAGGYTF. CDR3 DNA: TGTGCCAGCAGTTTGTTGCTCCGGTCCGCTGGGGGCTACACCTTC.

This clonotype was counted between two and nine times. This chain uses TRBV28 with TRBJ2-1, with D perhaps matching TRBD2 (5 bases). In germline, CDR1 is MDHEN, CDR2 SYDVKM. The ends were cut back, 11 bases at V and 9 bases at J, with 20 bases in the middle. There are 13 residues in the CDR3. CDR3 in amino acids: CAVAKRIIGEQFF. The CDR3 nucleotides are TGTGCCGTAGCGAAGAGGATAATTGGTGAGCAGTTCTTC. The full variable domain, its missing parts supplied by reference TRBV28 and TRBJ2-1, is DVKVTQSSRYLVKRTGEKVFLECVQDMDHENMFWYRQDPGLGLRLIYFSYDVKMKEKGDIPEGYSVSREKKERFSLILESASTNQTSMYLCAVAKRIIGEQFFGPGTRLTVL.

For this clonotype: A junction end diverges from the germline sequence, so it may reflect a read error. This sequence joins TRBV12-3 or TRBV12-4 and TRBJ1-1, with TRBD1 matching over 7 bases. The CDR3 totals 14 residues. This chain's CDR3 is CASSLNRGTTGAFF. The CDR3 nucleotides are TGTGCCAGCAGTTTAAACAGGGGAACTACTGGAGCTTTCTTT.

Ten or more counts support this clonotype. This chain joins TRBV10-3 and TRBJ2-2; 7 bases are a match to TRBD1. Per germline, CDR1 ENHRY and CDR2 SYGVKD. After removal of 10 bases from V and 2 bases from J, the junction contained 4 bases not matched to a gene. The CDR3 runs to 13 residues. CDR3 DNA: TGTGCCAGCAGGGACAGCAACACCGGGGAGCTGTTTTTT. This translates into CASRDSNTGELFF.

This clonotype has ten or more counts. The chain has TRBV30 and TRBJ1-2; no definite D call. The V end was cut by 0 bases, the J end by 8 bases, with 10 bases between. Germline assignment: CDR1 GTSNPN and CDR2 SVGIG (reference sequence). This CDR3 region has 12 residues. In nucleotides, the CDR3 is TGTGCCTGGAGTGTCTCAGGCTGGGGCTACACCTTC. Translated: CAWSVSGWGYTF.

This clonotype was counted many times. The gene calls are TRBV7-9 and TRBJ2-1, with 9 bases that match TRBD2. The V segment lost 0 bases and the J segment 5 bases; nucleotides outside the gene matches: 2. The CDR3 is 15 residues long. The germline V gene has CDR1 SEHNR and CDR2 FQNEAQ (reference sequence). CDR3: CASSLAAGGDNEQFF. DNA of the CDR3: TGTGCCAGCAGCTTAGCAGCGGGGGGTGACAATGAGCAGTTCTTC.